The 24 T cell receptor beta chains in this list originate from one sample, sequenced in a study of CD8 T cells in Susac syndrome. After extraction with the RNeasy kit, roughly 0.5 to 1 ug of the RNA was reverse transcribed using random hexamers. A single record per CDR3 protein comes from TCRdb applying MiXCR to the immunoSEQ multiplex PCR reads. In the table there are 140,000 or so distinct CDR3 sequences, almost 96% of which are singletons. The sequenced sample was CD4+ T cells from PBMCs. The receptor source for this set is a human donor with Susac syndrome.

For the CDR3, the DNA is TGCGCCAGCAGCATCCACAGGGGTGTAGGGACTGAAGCTTTCTTT. It translates to CASSIHRGVGTEAFF. V usage is TRBV5-1 and J usage is TRBJ1-1; 7 bases agree with TRBD1. V shed 4 bases and J 5 bases; nucleotides not matched to a gene: 11. Germline loops: CDR1 SGHRS, CDR2 YFSETQ. The CDR3 totals 15 residues.

The chain couples TRBV2 to TRBJ1-5; 9 bases map to TRBD1. The germline V gene has CDR1 SNHLY and CDR2 FYNNEI. Losses at the gene ends were 8 bases for V and 4 bases for J; bases not matched to a gene: 3. The CDR3 has 13 amino acids. Here the CDR3 reads CASAGTGNQPQHF. The CDR3 nucleotides are TGTGCCAGCGCCGGGACAGGGAATCAGCCCCAGCATTTT.

The chain employs TRBV12-3 or TRBV12-4 and TRBJ1-2, with D maybe TRBD1 (6 bases). Trimming took off 3 bases at V and 7 bases at J, with 12 bases between the two ends. The CDR3 has 13 residues. Here the CDR3 DNA reads TGTGCCAGCAGTTTGTCGGGGGCCCTTGGCTACACCTTC. Encoded protein: CASSLSGALGYTF.

The chain carries TRBV5-1 and TRBJ2-6; no definite D call. V dropped 0 bases and J dropped 0 bases, with 16 bases sitting between them. The CDR3 sequence is 19 residues long. In germline, CDR1 is SGHRS, CDR2 YFSETQ. CDR3 sequence: CASSLVDQSTNSGANVLTF. CDR3 DNA sequence: TGCGCCAGCAGCTTGGTCGACCAGTCCACGAACTCTGGGGCCAACGTCCTGACTTTC. Based on the CDR3 plus reference TRBV5-1 and TRBJ2-6, the full variable domain is KAGVTQTPRYLIKTRGQQVTLSCSPISGHRSVSWYQQTPGQGLQFLFEYFSETQRNKGNFPGRFSGRQFSNSRSEMNVSTLELGDSALYLCASSLVDQSTNSGANVLTFGAGSRLTVL.

V usage is TRBV29-1 and J usage is TRBJ1-2, with a possible D match to TRBD1 (6 bases). The V gene lost 0 bases and the J gene lost 4 bases, with 15 bases spanning the gap. The CDR3 runs to 15 residues. Germline CDR1 reads SQVTM; CDR2 reads ANQGSEA. The CDR3 loop reads CSVEDQRGGGYGYTF. For the CDR3, the DNA is TGCAGCGTTGAAGATCAGCGGGGGGGCGGCTATGGCTACACCTTC. Based on the CDR3 plus reference TRBV29-1 and TRBJ1-2, the full variable domain is SAVISQKPSRDICQRGTSLTIQCQVDSQVTMMFWYRQQPGQSLTLIATANQGSEATYESGFVIDKFPISRPNLTFSTLTVSNMSPEDSSIYLCSVEDQRGGGYGYTFGSGTRLTVV.

The V gene is TRBV1, the J gene TRBJ1-5. TRBV1 is classified as a pseudogene. The CDR3 length is 15 residues. The CDR3 DNA reads TGCACCAGCAGCCAAGATCCCCCGCCTGATCAGCCCCAGCATTTT. As protein: CTSSQDPPPDQPQHF.

The chain recombines TRBV23-1 with TRBJ2-3; 9 nucleotides align to TRBD2. TRBV23-1 is known as an ORF, though its function is uncertain. V lost 3 bases, J lost 5 bases, and 3 bases stayed unmatched. The CDR3 totals 14 residues. This CDR3 is CASSHLAGKDTQYF. The CDR3 nucleotides read TGCGCCAGCAGTCACCTAGCGGGGAAAGATACGCAGTATTTT.

This clonotype was seen a single time. The V and J genes are TRBV4-2 and TRBJ2-4; D gene ambiguous. Per the germline V gene, CDR1 is LGHNA and CDR2 is YNFKEQ. The CDR3 runs 17 residues. The V gene lost 1 base and the J gene lost 1 base, with 14 bases spanning the gap. CDR3 nucleotide sequence: TGTGCCAGCAGCCAAGCGGCGACCAGTGAGGCCAAAAACATTCAGTACTTC. Translation: CASSQAATSEAKNIQYF.

The V and J genes are TRBV7-9 and TRBJ1-3; possible D gene TRBD1, 5 bases. Trimming cost V 8 bases and J 0 bases, with 11 bases left between them. This CDR3 contains 14 residues. The germline V gene has CDR1 SEHNR and CDR2 FQNEAQ (reference sequence). In DNA form, the CDR3 reads TGTGCCAGCGCTGGAGGGGTCTCTGGAAACACCATATATTTT. Translating it yields CASAGGVSGNTIYF.

The chain recombines TRBV28 with TRBJ2-1; D perhaps matches TRBD2 (8 bases). CDR1 and CDR2 (germline): MDHEN, SYDVKM. V lost 7 bases and J 4 bases, leaving 26 bases between the germline ends. This CDR3 is 18 amino acids long. The CDR3 bases are TGTGCCAGCACCCCGACAGGGACCGGGACTAGAACTTACAATGAGCAGTTCTTC. Encoded protein: CASTPTGTGTRTYNEQFF.

The V call is TRBV4-1, the J call TRBJ2-7, with TRBD1 matching 10 bases. Germline V gene data show CDR1 as MGHRA and CDR2 as YSYEKL. This CDR3 region has 14 residues. With V trimmed by 4 bases and J by 4 bases, 4 bases remained unmatched. The CDR3: CASSRPGQGYEQYF. Written as DNA, the CDR3 is TGCGCCAGCAGCCGGCCGGGACAGGGGTACGAGCAGTACTTC.

The chain couples TRBV29-1 to TRBJ2-5; D perhaps matches TRBD1 (5 bases). The ends were cut back, 7 bases at V and 2 bases at J, with 11 bases in the middle. The germline V gene has CDR1 SQVTM and CDR2 ANQGSEA. CDR3 size: 12 residues. The CDR3 is CSGRGWQETQYF. The CDR3 coding sequence is TGCAGCGGTAGGGGTTGGCAAGAGACCCAGTACTTC.

The chain has TRBV7-6 and TRBJ2-7; D tentatively fits TRBD1 or TRBD2 (5 bases each). Germline loops: CDR1 SGHVS, CDR2 FNYEAQ. V was pared by 5 bases and J by 3 bases, with 14 bases between. CDR3 length: 14 amino acids. The CDR3 spells CASSAAGTNYEQYF. In nucleotides, the CDR3 is TGTGCCAGCAGCGCCGCCGGGACGAACTACGAGCAGTACTTC.

The chain links TRBV11-2 to TRBJ2-7, with D possibly TRBD1 on 6 matching bases. The CDR3 consists of 20 residues. Germline CDR1 SGHAT, CDR2 FQNNGV. Deletions cut 5 bases from V and 3 bases from J, with 32 bases between. The CDR3 DNA sequence: TGTGCCAGCAGCCCTAGACCGACGACTGGGATTTTAGGGGGAATCTACGAGCAGTACTTC. The encoded protein is CASSPRPTTGILGGIYEQYF.

The V call is TRBV20-1, the J call TRBJ2-3; TRBD2 might be the D (6 bases). The CDR3 covers 12 residues. CDR1 is DFQATT, CDR2 SNEGSKA, per germline (reference sequence). The V gene lost 3 bases and the J gene lost 6 bases, with 10 bases spanning the gap. CDR3 nucleotide sequence: TGCAGTGCTAGGCGGGATTACGATACGCAGTATTTT. The encoded protein is CSARRDYDTQYF.

This clonotype has only a few counts. This chain joins TRBV6-5 and TRBJ2-7, with 8 bases that match TRBD1. This CDR3 is 15 amino acids long. The germline gives CDR1 MNHEY, CDR2 SVGAGI. With 5 bases clipped from V and 2 bases from J, the junction kept 8 bases outside the gene matches. CDR3 coding DNA: TGTGCCAGCAGTAGAACCGGGACAGGACCCTACGAGCAGTACTTC. Translation: CASSRTGTGPYEQYF.

The chain employs TRBV9 and TRBJ2-2; D is undetermined. V was trimmed by 1 base and J by 1 base, leaving 5 bases between them. Germline values: CDR1 SGDLS, CDR2 YYNGEE. The CDR3 has 14 residues. Here the CDR3 reads CASSVKGNTGELFF. In nucleotides, the CDR3 is TGTGCCAGCAGCGTAAAGGGGAACACCGGGGAGCTGTTTTTT.

The chain recombines TRBV10-3 with TRBJ1-1; 9 nucleotides line up with TRBD1. V was pared by 6 bases and J by 1 base, with 3 bases of the junction left unmatched. Germline-derived CDR1 and CDR2 are ENHRY and SYGVKD. The CDR3 runs 14 residues. CDR3 sequence: CAIRDRGRNTEAFF. In DNA form, the CDR3 reads TGTGCCATCAGGGACAGGGGACGGAACACTGAAGCTTTCTTT.

The J gene is TRBJ2-7, the V gene TRBV29-1; 9 bases align to TRBD1. The trim removed 6 bases at V and 11 bases at J, leaving 11 bases unmatched. The CDR3 consists of 12 residues. CDR1 and CDR2 from the germline V gene are SQVTM and ANQGSEA. CDR3 sequence reads: CSVTGTGSFKYF. CDR3 nucleotides: TGCAGCGTCACCGGGACAGGGTCATTCAAGTACTTC.

V gene TRBV11-1 combines with J gene TRBJ2-1; D not certain. Germline CDR1 SGHAT, CDR2 FQDESV (reference sequence). V lost 1 base and J 9 bases, leaving 13 bases between the germline ends. The CDR3 extends over 14 amino acids. The CDR3 region is CASSLGDASSEQFF. CDR3 nucleotides: TGTGCCAGCAGCTTAGGGGATGCCTCAAGTGAGCAGTTCTTC.

This sequence joins TRBV20-1 and TRBJ2-7; no firm D call. The CDR3 has 15 residues. CDR1 DFQATT and CDR2 SNEGSKA come from the germline V gene (reference sequence). Trimming removed 1 base at V and 2 bases at J, with 15 bases between. Here the CDR3 DNA reads TGCAGTGCTAGAGGGCTGGCAGACGGCACCTACGAGCAGTACTTC. Protein product: CSARGLADGTYEQYF.

The genes are TRBV4-2 and TRBJ2-3, with 7 bases matching TRBD2. Germline CDR1 reads LGHNA; CDR2 reads YNFKEQ. There are 16 residues in the CDR3. After removal of 4 bases from V and 1 base from J, the junction contained 8 bases not matched to a gene. The CDR3 sequence is CASSPSGGGGTDTQYF. The CDR3 coding sequence is TGTGCCAGCAGCCCCTCAGGCGGGGGAGGCACAGATACGCAGTATTTT.

This chain joins TRBV20-1 and TRBJ2-1; 11 nucleotides align to TRBD2. The V and J ends lost 6 bases and 6 bases, in that order; junction bases with no gene match: 7. Looked up from germline, CDR1 is DFQATT and CDR2 is SNEGSKA (reference sequence). The CDR3 is made up of 14 amino acids. This chain's CDR3 is CSAIAGGPGNEQFF. As DNA, the CDR3 is TGCAGTGCCATAGCGGGAGGGCCGGGCAATGAGCAGTTCTTC.

This chain joins TRBV5-6 and TRBJ1-2, with D perhaps matching TRBD1 (6 bases). Germline V gene lookup returns CDR1 SGHDT and CDR2 YYEEEE. V lost 1 base, J lost 4 bases, and 11 bases lay in between. The CDR3 consists of 14 residues. CDR3 sequence: CASSLSRTVYGYTF. Here the CDR3 DNA reads TGTGCCAGCAGCTTGTCCCGGACAGTCTATGGCTACACCTTC.